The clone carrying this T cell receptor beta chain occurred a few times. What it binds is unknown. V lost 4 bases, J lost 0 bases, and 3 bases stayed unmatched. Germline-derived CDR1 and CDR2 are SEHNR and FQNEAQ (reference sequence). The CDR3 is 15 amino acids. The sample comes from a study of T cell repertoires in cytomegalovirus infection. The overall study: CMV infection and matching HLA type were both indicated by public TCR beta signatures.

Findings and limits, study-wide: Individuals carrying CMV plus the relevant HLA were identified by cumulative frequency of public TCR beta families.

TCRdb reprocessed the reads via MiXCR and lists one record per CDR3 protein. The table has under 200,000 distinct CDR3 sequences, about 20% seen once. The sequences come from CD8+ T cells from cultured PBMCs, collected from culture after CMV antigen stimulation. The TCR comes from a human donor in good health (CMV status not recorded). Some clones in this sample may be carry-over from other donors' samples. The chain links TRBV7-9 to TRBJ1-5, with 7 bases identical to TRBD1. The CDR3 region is CASSSGQYSNQPQHF. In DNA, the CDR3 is TGTGCCAGCAGCTCGGGACAGTATAGCAATCAGCCCCAGCATTTT. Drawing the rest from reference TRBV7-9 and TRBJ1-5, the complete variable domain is DTGVSQNPRHKITKRGQNVTFRCDPISEHNRLYWYRQTLGQGPEFLTYFQNEAQLEKSRLLSDRFSAERPKGSFSTLEIQRTEQGDSAMYLCASSSGQYSNQPQHFGDGTRLSIL.